This T cell receptor beta chain came from a study of blood T cell repertoires in COVID-19. Study at large: Collection of acute and convalescent COVID-19 samples took place in the United States, Italy and Spain. In each case, the material was cDNA or gDNA derived from T cells, B-cell-depleted T cells, or PBMCs.

Original handling: Estimation of nucleated cell counts relied on the amplification of reference gene primers. Clones were read by immunoSEQ multiplex PCR, and TCRdb kept only the in-frame ones, dropping some. V and J calls and clone size are those listed in that table; D and trimming were worked out from the DNA. The repertoire consists of about 140,000 clones, with 75% to 90% occurring once and the leading ten covering less than 4.5%. Deletions cut 3 bases from V and 0 bases from J, with 5 bases between. From germline, CDR1 is KGHSH and CDR2 LQKENI. The CDR3 is 13 amino acids. The source is a woman aged 80 or over with acute or convalescent COVID-19. The material sequenced was peripheral blood. The chain has TRBV18 and TRBJ1-2; D not resolved. Written as DNA, the CDR3 is TGTGCCAGCTCACCCGGAGCTAACTATGGCTACACCTTC. Encoded protein: CASSPGANYGYTF.